This TCR beta chain stems from a study of spatial heterogeneity in lung cancer. In the study overall: Detection consistently captured more beta-chain sequences than alpha-chain sequences.

CDR1 is SQVTM, CDR2 ANQGSEA, per germline. Between the trimmed V and J ends, which lost 1 base and 10 bases, there was a span of 13 bases. The CDR3 length is 12 residues. Individual TCR cDNA molecules each bore their own unique molecular identifier. TCRdb re-called the 5' RACE reads through MiXCR, storing one row per CDR3 protein. The sample records about 38,000 distinct CDR3 sequences, 6.5% to 9% being singletons. Time point reported: sample taken at primary tumor resection. The sequenced material consisted of unsorted whole RNA from tumor, nontumor lung or frozen PBMC. The donor population consisted of over 55 patients with untreated, early-stage non-small cell lung cancer. This clonotype has a count of ten or more.

The sequence was obtained from a male donor with early-stage non-small cell lung cancer. The V and J genes are TRBV29-1 and TRBJ1-1, with D hard to call. The starting material was PBMCs, obtained at surgery. The DNA for the CDR3 is TGCAGCGTTGAAGCATATGGGGTATCAGCTTTCTTT. Translated, it gives CSVEAYGVSAFF.